Listed here are 19 T cell receptor beta chains from one sample, sequenced in a study of regulatory T cells in long-lasting Graves disease. The time point here: newly diagnosed GD, antithyroid drugs for less than 3 months. Isolated PBMC RNA provided the starting material for the TCR library. Arm-PCR of CDR3 regions with iRepertoire HTBI primers generated TCR beta libraries. TCRdb redid the calling of the multiplex PCR reads with MiXCR, one entry per CDR3 protein. The data hold 520,000 or so distinct CDR3 sequences, with about 12% observed a single time. The data also belong to a second study, concerning T cells in Graves' hyperthyroidism and ophthalmopathy.

Sequencing used peripheral blood mononuclear cells (PBMCs), obtained at new diagnosis, from a patient treated with antithyroid drugs. All receptors come from a woman younger than 45 with Graves disease.

The CDR3 DNA reads TGCGCCAGCAGCCAAGAAAGGGGCTTTAGGTCCTACGAGCAGTACTTC. Translation gives CASSQERGFRSYEQYF. This chain joins TRBV4-3 and TRBJ2-7, with TRBD1 as a possible D gene (5 bases). V was trimmed by 0 bases and J by 1 base, leaving 13 bases between them. The germline V gene encodes CDR1 LGHNA and CDR2 YSLEER. The CDR3 has 16 amino acids.

This clonotype came up many times. The gene calls are TRBV7-2 and TRBJ2-3; 8 bases fit TRBD1. The length of the CDR3 is 15 residues. From germline, CDR1 is SGHTA and CDR2 FQGNSA. V was clipped by 6 bases and J by 2 bases; unmatched bases: 7. As DNA, the CDR3 is TGTGCCAGCAGGGAGAGACAGGGGCCCACAGATACGCAGTATTTT. This gives the protein CASRERQGPTDTQYF.

This clonotype has at least ten counts. The chain uses TRBV11-2 and TRBJ2-7; TRBD1 aligns across 9 bases. This CDR3 has 14 residues. Germline CDR1 SGHAT, CDR2 FQNNGV. V dropped 5 bases and J dropped 6; count of bases not matched to a gene: 8. CDR3 amino acids: CASSLGQGFSEQYF. For the CDR3, the DNA is TGTGCCAGCAGCCTGGGACAGGGTTTTAGCGAGCAGTACTTC.

V usage is TRBV7-2 and J usage is TRBJ1-5; TRBD1 matches at 7 bases. Losses at the gene ends were 5 bases for V and 3 bases for J; bases not matched to a gene: 10. The CDR3 has 16 residues. The germline gives CDR1 SGHTA, CDR2 FQGNSA. The CDR3 DNA reads as TGTGCCAGCAGCACCCGGCGGACAGGAGCCAATCAGCCCCAGCATTTT. This gives the protein CASSTRRTGANQPQHF. Full variable domain (missing parts from reference TRBV7-2 and TRBJ1-5): GAGVSQSPSNKVTEKGKDVELRCDPISGHTALYWYRQSLGQGLEFLIYFQGNSAPDKSGLPSDRFSAERTGGSVSTLTIQRTQQEDSAVYLCASSTRRTGANQPQHFGDGTRLSIL.

The table lists this clonotype with a few counts. The V gene is TRBV5-1, the J gene TRBJ2-2, with 7 bases identical to TRBD1. After removal of 3 bases from V and 4 bases from J, the junction contained 12 bases not matched to a gene. The CDR3 has 17 amino acids. In germline, CDR1 is SGHRS, CDR2 YFSETQ. The CDR3 DNA reads TGCGCCAGCAGCTGGCTAAAAGACAGGGTTGGCACCGGGGAGCTGTTTTTT. The encoded protein is CASSWLKDRVGTGELFF. The whole variable domain, filled in from reference TRBV5-1 and TRBJ2-2, reads KAGVTQTPRYLIKTRGQQVTLSCSPISGHRSVSWYQQTPGQGLQFLFEYFSETQRNKGNFPGRFSGRQFSNSRSEMNVSTLELGDSALYLCASSWLKDRVGTGELFFGEGSRLTVL.

The table lists this clonotype with many counts. The chain uses TRBV2 and TRBJ1-4, with TRBD1 matching 7 bases. Germline V CDR1 and CDR2: SNHLY, FYNNEI. This CDR3 is 14 amino acids long. V gave up 7 bases and J gave up 7 bases; unmatched junction bases: 9. CDR3 sequence reads: CASKIGGTSEKLFF. The CDR3 DNA is TGTGCCAGCAAGATAGGGGGCACGAGTGAAAAACTGTTTTTT.

Turning to this clonotype: A single base separates this from a much larger clone, so it may be a read error. The rearrangement uses TRBV12-3 or TRBV12-4 and TRBJ1-5, with 7 bases lining up with TRBD1. CDR3 length: 16 residues. V lost 5 bases and J lost 4; bases outside the gene matches: 11. CDR3 sequence (DNA): TGTGCCAGCAGTGCCCGGGACAGAGGGGGGAATCAGCCCCAGCATTTT. As protein: CASSARDRGGNQPQHF.

This clonotype has a count of ten or more. CDR3 loop: CASNQWGNYGYTF. The CDR3 DNA sequence: TGTGCCAGTAATCAGTGGGGGAACTATGGCTACACCTTC. The chain carries TRBV19 and TRBJ1-2; a possible D gene is TRBD1 (5 bases). V lost 7 bases and J lost 2, with 11 bases in between. This CDR3 is 13 amino acids long. Per germline, CDR1 LNHDA and CDR2 SQIVND (reference sequence).

A few counts support this clonotype. The chain links TRBV19 to TRBJ1-4; the D is unclear. V gave up 2 bases and J gave up 1 base, with 8 bases separating them. This CDR3 region has 15 residues. Germline CDR1 is LNHDA and CDR2 is SQIVND (reference sequence). CDR3 in DNA: TGTGCCAGTAGTATACTCGAGCAAACTAATGAAAAACTGTTTTTT. It specifies CASSILEQTNEKLFF.

In this sample, this clonotype turned up many times. CDR3 in amino acids: CASSLEGGLAGLLPYNEQFF. CDR3 bases: TGTGCCAGCAGCTTAGAGGGGGGACTAGCGGGACTACTACCTTACAATGAGCAGTTCTTC. This chain joins TRBV13 and TRBJ2-1, with 13 bases that match TRBD2. The length of the CDR3 is 20 residues. Per germline, CDR1 PRHDT and CDR2 FYEKMQ (reference sequence). V shed 1 base, J shed 4 bases, and the junction held 13 bases outside the gene matches.

In its sample, this clonotype was seen a few times. The chain carries TRBV19 and TRBJ1-2, with no clear D. V was pared by 1 base and J by 6 bases, with 9 bases between. The CDR3 length is 13 residues. From germline, CDR1 is LNHDA and CDR2 SQIVND (reference sequence). The CDR3 here is CASSIGREDGYTF. The CDR3 region has the DNA TGTGCCAGTAGTATAGGAAGGGAAGATGGCTACACCTTC.

This clonotype was counted between two and nine times. The chain couples TRBV5-1 to TRBJ1-1; D gene ambiguous. Trimming took 3 bases from V and 6 from J, leaving 12 bases between them. The germline CDR1 and CDR2 sequences are SGHRS and YFSETQ. The CDR3 spans 13 residues. CDR3 bases: TGCGCCAGCAGCTCCGACCCTGGAGCTGAAGCTTTCTTT. Encoded protein: CASSSDPGAEAFF.

This clonotype occurred many times. The chain employs TRBV12-3 or TRBV12-4 and TRBJ1-4; D ambiguous. V was shortened by 6 bases and J by 12 bases, with 20 bases between the two germline ends. CDR3 length: 14 residues. The CDR3 DNA reads TGTGCCAGCAGGCCGACGCGCGGGGAGAGGGAACTGTTTTTT. Translation: CASRPTRGERELFF.

The chain carries TRBV4-1 and TRBJ2-5, with D unclear. In germline, CDR1 is MGHRA, CDR2 YSYEKL. The CDR3 sequence is 15 residues long. Deletions cut 1 base from V and 2 bases from J, with 11 bases between. This CDR3 is CASSQGHVDQETQYF. The CDR3 DNA is TGCGCCAGCAGCCAAGGACACGTTGATCAAGAGACCCAGTACTTC.

The chain is built from TRBV3-1 and TRBJ2-1; D uncertain. V dropped 4 bases and J dropped 15 bases, with 22 bases sitting between them. The CDR3 contains 14 residues. CDR1 LGHDT and CDR2 YNNKEL come from the germline V gene (reference sequence). CDR3 sequence reads: CASSPYSRPGERFF. Written as DNA, the CDR3 is TGTGCCAGCAGCCCCTACTCCCGGCCTGGAGAACGGTTCTTC.

This sequence joins TRBV12-3 or TRBV12-4 and TRBJ2-2; possible D gene TRBD2, 6 bases. CDR3 length: 17 amino acids. The germline V and J ends were trimmed by 5 bases and 6 bases, with 22 bases remaining between them. This CDR3 reads CASSPPGGGAGSGELFF. CDR3 nucleotide sequence: TGTGCCAGCAGTCCCCCGGGTGGAGGGGCCGGATCCGGGGAGCTGTTTTTT.

The chain carries TRBV19 and TRBJ2-4; D may be TRBD2 (7 bases). V lost 7 bases, J lost 7 bases, and 26 bases lay in between. CDR1 LNHDA and CDR2 SQIVND come from the germline V gene (reference sequence). This CDR3 has 17 amino acids. CDR3 bases: TGTGCCAGTACCGAGAGGGGGGGTATTGTGTCGTGGAACATTCAGTACTTC. Its protein product is CASTERGGIVSWNIQYF.

This clonotype has at least ten counts. The chain combines TRBV5-1 with TRBJ1-2; TRBD1 aligns across 11 bases. Germline assignment: CDR1 SGHRS and CDR2 YFSETQ. V gave up 0 bases and J gave up 8 bases; unmatched junction bases: 6. The CDR3 loop spans 15 amino acids. CDR3 nucleotides: TGCGCCAGCAGCTTGGGGACAGGGGGCGCACGGGGCTACACCTTC. It codes for CASSLGTGGARGYTF. The full variable domain, rest sourced from reference TRBV5-1 and TRBJ1-2, is KAGVTQTPRYLIKTRGQQVTLSCSPISGHRSVSWYQQTPGQGLQFLFEYFSETQRNKGNFPGRFSGRQFSNSRSEMNVSTLELGDSALYLCASSLGTGGARGYTFGSGTRLTVV.

This chain uses TRBV6-9 with TRBJ1-5, with D uncertain. Germline V gene lookup returns CDR1 MNHGY and CDR2 SVAAGI. The length of the CDR3 is 13 residues. Trimming stripped 3 bases from V and 3 bases from J, with 6 bases between. CDR3 residues: CASSYGINQPQHF. The CDR3 DNA reads as TGTGCCAGCAGTTACGGCATCAATCAGCCCCAGCATTTT.